This is a list of T cell receptor beta chains from one sample in a study of control samples from healthy donors and cancer patients. Generated by immunoSEQ multiplex PCR, the TCRdb table keeps only in-frame clones and is missing some. This table has fewer than 200,000 clones, around 93% appearing once. Material for sequencing was blood. The receptors originated from a woman aged 55-69 years in good health. Both conserved end residues are part of each CDR3. D genes are given only for firm matches. Clone size is given for some rows only: seen once, a few or many times, or a class if the clone is expanded.

- | TRBJ2-2 | - | TRBV10-1 | CASSESFWGGVTGELFF | TGCGCCAGCAGTGAGTCGTTCTGGGGGGGCGTAACCGGGGAGCTGTTTTTT
- | TRBJ1-1 | - | TRBV3-1/TRBV3-2 | CASNQGTEAFF | TGTGCCAGCAACCAGGGGACTGAAGCTTTCTTT
TRBD1 | TRBJ1-4 | - | TRBV9 | CASGGQGANEKLFF | TGTGCCAGCGGGGGACAGGGGGCGAATGAAAAACTGTTTTTT
- | TRBJ1-1 | - | TRBV29-1 | CSVGSTNTEAFF | TGCAGCGTTGGGAGCACGAACACTGAAGCTTTCTTT
- | TRBJ2-1 | - | TRBV27 | CASSAADNEQFF | TGTGCCAGCAGTGCGGCAGACAATGAGCAGTTCTTC
- | TRBJ1-2 | - | TRBV5-6 | CASSLASRHTF | TGTGCCAGCAGCTTGGCATCGCGGCACACCTTC
- | TRBJ2-5 | - | TRBV4-3 | CASSQGVQETQYF | TGCGCCAGCAGCCAGGGGGTCCAAGAGACCCAGTACTTC
- | TRBJ1-3 | - | TRBV19 | CASSILSSPGPGNTIYF | TGTGCCAGTAGTATTTTGAGTTCTCCGGGGCCTGGAAACACCATATATTTT
- | TRBJ2-1 | - | TRBV19 | CASSAIDGQPYNEQFF | TGTGCCAGTAGTGCGATAGACGGCCAACCCTACAATGAGCAGTTCTTC
TRBD1 | TRBJ2-4 | - | TRBV30 | CAWSQLPLRFMGQVHF | TGTGCCTGGAGTCAACTTCCCCTCCGGTTTATGGGACAGGTACACTTC
TRBD2 | TRBJ2-1 | - | TRBV7-2 | CASSLSQRGANEQFF | TGTGCCAGCAGCTTGAGCCAGCGGGGGGCCAATGAGCAGTTCTTC
- | TRBJ1-3 | - | TRBV4-3 | CASSQDSPGSGNTIYF | TGCGCCAGCAGCCAAGATTCGCCAGGGTCTGGAAACACCATATATTTT
- | TRBJ1-5 | - | TRBV5-1 | CASSLSGAGLNQPQHF | TGCGCCAGCAGCCTATCAGGGGCAGGGCTGAATCAGCCCCAGCATTTT
- | TRBJ1-1 | many | TRBV7-9 | CASSSYQGSTEAFF | TGTGCCAGCAGCTCCTACCAGGGAAGCACTGAAGCTTTCTTT
- | TRBJ1-2 | - | TRBV27 | CASSLFSSGSGNYGYTF | TGTGCCAGCAGTTTATTTTCCTCAGGCTCAGGAAACTATGGCTACACCTTC
TRBD1 | TRBJ2-7 | - | TRBV7-2 | CASSRTGGYSYEQYF | TGTGCCAGCAGCCGGACAGGGGGCTACTCCTACGAGCAGTACTTC
- | TRBJ2-7 | - | TRBV11-2 | CASRNGYSYEQYF | TGTGCCAGTAGAAACGGGTACTCCTACGAGCAGTACTTC
TRBD1 | TRBJ1-1 | few | TRBV4-3 | CASSQVTGDSVGGTEAFF | TGCGCCAGCAGCCAAGTAACCGGGGACAGCGTGGGTGGAACTGAAGCTTTCTTT
- | TRBJ2-1 | - | TRBV7-9 | CASSTSRSYNEQFF | TGTGCCAGCTCAACTTCTAGGTCCTACAATGAGCAGTTCTTC
- | TRBJ1-1 | once | TRBV6-4 | CASSEYRILEAFF | TGTGCCAGCAGTGAATACAGGATCCTTGAAGCTTTCTTT
- | TRBJ1-3 | once | TRBV9 | CASSITQGPGNTIYF | TGTGCCAGCAGCATTACTCAGGGCCCCGGAAACACCATATATTTT
- | TRBJ1-5 | - | TRBV5-8 | CASNQPQHF | TGTGCCAGCAATCAGCCCCAGCATTTT
- | TRBJ1-1 | - | TRBV2 | CASSEDANTEAFF | TGTGCCAGCAGTGAAGATGCGAACACTGAAGCTTTCTTT
- | TRBJ1-2 | - | TRBV7-2 | CASSLPRSRDLGYTF | TGTGCCAGCAGCCTCCCCAGGTCTCGGGACTTGGGCTACACCTTC
TRBD1 | TRBJ1-2 | - | TRBV12-3/TRBV12-4 | CASSVGQSYGYTF | TGTGCCAGCAGTGTGGGACAGTCCTATGGCTACACCTTC
- | TRBJ2-5 | - | TRBV10-3 | CAISESTGGETQYF | TGTGCCATCAGTGAGTCGACTGGTGGGGAGACCCAGTACTTC
- | TRBJ2-3 | - | TRBV6-5 | CASTWADTQYF | TGTGCCAGCACTTGGGCGGATACGCAGTATTTT
TRBD1 | TRBJ1-1 | once | TRBV13 | CASSSPDRLTEAFF | TGTGCCAGCAGCTCTCCGGACAGGCTTACTGAAGCTTTCTTT
- | TRBJ1-1 | - | TRBV5-1 | CASSLVRGTEAFF | TGCGCCAGCAGCTTGGTCAGGGGAACTGAAGCTTTCTTT